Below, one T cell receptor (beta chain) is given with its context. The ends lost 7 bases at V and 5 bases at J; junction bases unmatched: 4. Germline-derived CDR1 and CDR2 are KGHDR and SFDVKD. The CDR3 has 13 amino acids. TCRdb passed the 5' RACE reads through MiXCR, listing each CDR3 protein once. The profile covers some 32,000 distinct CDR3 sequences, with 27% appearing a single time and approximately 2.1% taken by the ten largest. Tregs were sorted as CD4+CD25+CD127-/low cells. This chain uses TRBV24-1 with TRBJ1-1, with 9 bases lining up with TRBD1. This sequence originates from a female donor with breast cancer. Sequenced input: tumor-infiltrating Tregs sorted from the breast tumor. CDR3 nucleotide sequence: TGTGCCACCAGGGGACAGGGAGAGACTGAAGCTTTCTTT. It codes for CATRGQGETEAFF.